This T cell receptor (beta chain) was documented in a study of cytomegalovirus exposure and HLA in healthy donors (dated by TCRdb to about 2017). As for the study more broadly: An earlier analysis of some 600 of the donors reported under 300 Gb of sequence data and 100 million to 120 million unique TCR beta sequences obtained from approximately 180 million T cells. An early release that covered about 600 HLA-typed donors contained approximately 300 gigabases of sequencing data and 75 million to 100 million unique TCR sequences. Of the 398 genotyped donors, roughly 80% fell in the genetic ancestry cluster associated with self-reported Caucasian donors. The study aimed to test whether cataloging public T cell receptors could reveal signatures of past pathogen exposure. Using immunosequencing, the study profiled T cell repertoires from about 610 subjects and related those repertoires to cytomegalovirus serostatus. In addition to the first cohort of 500 to 850 subjects, a separate validation cohort of 120 different subjects was used. To predict cytomegalovirus infection status, the study combined high-throughput TCR immunosequencing, statistical association of individual TCRs with disease status, and machine learning. A later analysis re-examined previously published TCR beta repertoires from 500 to 700 donors and added high-resolution HLA genotyping to investigate patterns of TCR occurrence. The later analysis used no new phenotypic data to find candidate immune exposures, relying instead on TCR beta sequences and their occurrence across donors. An earlier analysis of 587 of the donors used high-throughput TCR beta sequencing to judge whether each TCR beta V gene segment behaved as functional or pseudogenic. Donor age, sex, ethnicity and CMV serostatus were compiled together with the repertoire data. A later genetic analysis took genome-wide SNP genotypes for about 65% of the 666 donors and used that subset as a discovery cohort. All discovery cohort repertoires had been generated using a single sequencing platform. HLA typing included class I and class II loci at four-digit resolution. The number of donors typed differed by locus, with about 629-640 for A, B, C, DRB1 and DQB1, more than 500 for DQA1, 606 for DPA1, and 400 to 490 for DPB1. A few DR-DQ haplotypes were treated as single units for association and clustering because of strong linkage in the cohort. On average, 235,054 unique TCR beta nucleotide sequences were sequenced per donor among a few hundred genotyped donors of the cohort, with around 19% of those sequences being non-productive. Broad study findings and their caveats: HLA typing was unavailable for some donors at each locus, so association tests used only the typed subset. Because counts were too low, roughly 18 rarely observed V segments, including chromosome 9 orphons, were left out of the earlier analysis of some 600 of the donors. Assigning TCR associations to individual alleles was difficult when HLA alleles, especially DR and DQ, strongly co-occurred. In a later analysis, 16,951 TCR beta sequences were associated with specific HLA alleles at a false discovery rate of 0.05. CMV serostatus was the only immune exposure information available for the cohort. Broadly in line with IMGT annotations, most TCR beta V segments showed up in productive rearrangements about 87% or about 30% of the time in an earlier analysis of several hundred of the donors. A further reported finding was that TCR beta sequences accurately predicted the HLA-A and HLA-B alleles for most subjects in the first cohort. A later analysis reported that several top co-occurrence clusters appeared linked to parvovirus B19, influenza, CMV and Epstein-Barr virus. In the study, around 150 TCR beta chains were listed as associated with cytomegalovirus. A later analysis found that HLA-associated TCR beta chains were more clonally expanded and had lower generation probabilities than equally common non-associated chains. In vitro tests confirmed that three of the cytomegalovirus-associated TCR beta chains recognize cytomegalovirus antigens. Most TCR sequences were observed very rarely across donors, whereas some public TCRs were present in many individuals. The cohort was sequenced for TCR beta chains only, and without alpha or paired-chain data the features that could be detected were limited. According to a later genetic analysis, donors in an Asian-associated ancestry cluster had fewer N-insertions in productive TCRs than the roughly 670-donor mean. In both the original and validation cohorts, the classifier was reported to diagnose cytomegalovirus status with high specificity and sensitivity. The 87-base-pair reads could not distinguish some IMGT-functional V segments, including TRBV6-2 and TRBV6-3, so those segments were excluded. Most CMV-associated TCR beta chains appeared to be HLA-restricted in a later analysis, and the HLA associations seemed to be driven largely by CMV exposure. Sequencing depth was assumed to be roughly uniform across donors in the presence/absence analyses, though that assumption may not hold. Linkage disequilibrium might explain the correlated functional status among segregating V segments, but an unknown experimental factor could not be excluded. V-gene and J-gene trimming of TCR beta chains was associated with a missense DCLRE1C variant in a later genetic analysis, and the association was replicated in an independent cohort. A group of highly shared sequence variants was considered likely to be a technical artifact of the sequencing pipeline. According to the authors, the approach could potentially be generalized to other disease states and immunological phenotypes. In a later analysis, TCR association rates were found to vary across HLA loci, with the most associated TCRs seen for DRB1 alleles and the fewest for HLA-C alleles.

The cohort comprised 550 to 700 healthy bone marrow donors. All cohort members were sampled while nominally healthy, although unrecorded immune exposures were likely present. The donor was CMV seronegative and was included in the group of approximately 350 seronegative cohort members. A peripheral blood sample was collected from each donor, and TCR beta sequencing was performed on peripheral blood mononuclear cells. Genomic DNA extraction from the blood cell samples was performed with the Qiagen DNeasy Blood Extraction Kit. V and J lose 0 bases and 0 bases, and a span of 9 bases separates them. From the germline V gene, CDR1 is SGDLS and CDR2 is YYNGEE. From the cysteine through the phenylalanine, the CDR3 covers 15 amino acids. Only the CDR3 part of the read is kept: 45 bases, read in frame from the first base. This clone has only a few counts. This clone's antigen is unknown. Base qualities were left out, and no much larger clone turns up one base away.

Library generation was performed with the immunoSEQ multiplex PCR assay. A mixture of 60 forward primers for TCR Vbeta segments and 13 reverse primers for TCR Jbeta segments was used in the multiplex PCR. Amplification of the CDR3 region of rearranged TCR beta genes was performed with a multiplex PCR assay on genomic DNA. The Illumina HiSeq System was used to sequence the amplified TCR beta libraries as 87-base-pair reads. The published analysis was carried out like this. A later analysis tallied 75 million to 95 million unique TCR beta chains across the roughly 610 repertoires, and about 10 million of those chains were shared by two or more donors. A nearest-neighbor algorithm error-corrected the raw reads and collapsed the reads into unique sequences, merging closely related sequences to remove PCR and sequencing errors. To assign V, D and J gene segments, CDR3 sequences were aligned to IMGT reference sequences. For a sequence to be retained, a match of at least six nucleotides was required to both a V gene segment and a J gene segment. A rearrangement counted as productive if the CDR3 had no stop codons and remained in frame with V and J, and every other rearrangement counted as non-productive. CDR3 was defined according to IMGT convention as the region running from the second conserved V-encoded cysteine to the conserved J-encoded phenylalanine. The earlier analysis of 450 to 750 of the donors excluded any sequence lacking an unambiguous match to a single V gene segment. In an earlier analysis of several hundred of the donors, V segments were called functional above 56.7% productive rearrangements and were called segregating when the between-donor standard deviation exceeded 5%. To diagnose cytomegalovirus status from the catalog of TCR beta chain sequences, a statistical classification framework was built. V and J gene assignment, in a later analysis, came from comparing TCR nucleotide sequences with IMGT/GENE-DB human TR gene sequences. In a later analysis, CDR3 sequences and most-parsimonious VDJ recombination scenarios were assigned using the TCRdist pipeline. In a later analysis, each TCR beta chain was defined by its CDR3 amino acid sequence together with its V-gene family, and reads lacking a unique V-gene family were excluded. To address suspected cross-contamination and a sequencing artifact, a later analysis removed 592 highly shared, low-generation-probability nucleotide sequences. In a later analysis, a clonal expansion index was calculated for each public chain from normalized within-repertoire ranks of inferred template counts. Generation probabilities in a later analysis came from a VDJ recombination model fitted to out-of-frame rearrangements, and those results were checked against IGoR. In a later analysis, hypergeometric tests were used to score TCR-TCR, TCR-HLA and TCR-CMV co-occurrence, with a repertoire-size bias correction applied to TCR pairs. A later analysis estimated false discovery rates by permuting HLA or CMV assignments 20 times. In a later analysis, co-occurring TCRs were grouped using DBSCAN, with TCRdist sequence similarity added in when clustering inside HLA-allele-positive subsets. Repertoires with fewer than 30,000 or more than 120,000 public chains were left out of co-occurrence clustering, as were five repertoires with anomalous nucleotide sharing. The table comes from immuneACCESS by way of TCRdb, which keeps in-frame sequences with V and J called. Part of the clones is missing from these tables; in studies checked, under half for an unresolved V gene and the rest for unknown reasons. That table is the source of V, J and clone size, and D and trimming were worked out from the DNA. A total of under 150,000 clones appear in this sample, about 80% of them only once. Of the sample, 2.5% to 3% is held by the ten largest clones.

Sequencing was done on a sample of PBMCs. The sequence joins TRBV9 to TRBJ1-1; the D segment could be TRBD1, given 6 matching bases. The clonotype originates from a boy aged 2 to 10 in good health and CMV-seronegative. The CDR3 here reads CASSVEAGVNTEAFF. The DNA is TGTGCCAGCAGCGTAGAAGCAGGGGTGAACACTGAAGCTTTCTTT.